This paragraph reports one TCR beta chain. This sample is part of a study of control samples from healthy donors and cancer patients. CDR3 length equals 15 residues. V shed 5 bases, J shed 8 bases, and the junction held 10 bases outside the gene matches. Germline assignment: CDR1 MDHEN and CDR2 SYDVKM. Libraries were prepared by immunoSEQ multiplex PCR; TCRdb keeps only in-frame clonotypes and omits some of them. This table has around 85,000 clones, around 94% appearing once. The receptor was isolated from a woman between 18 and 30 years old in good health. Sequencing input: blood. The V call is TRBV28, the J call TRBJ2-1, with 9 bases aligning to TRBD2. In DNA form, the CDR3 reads TGTGCCAGCAGTACCCTACGCGGGAGGGGGGATGAGCAGTTCTTC. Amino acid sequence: CASSTLRGRGDEQFF.